The 15 T cell receptor beta chains below come from one sample, sequenced in a study of blood T cell repertoires in COVID-19. Measured with immunoSEQ multiplex PCR; TCRdb has only the in-frame clones, and not every one. The sample lists over 250,000 clones, roughly 85% occurring once. Sequenced input: peripheral blood. Receptors were obtained from a man over 45 with active or convalescent COVID-19.

This chain connects TRBV12-3 or TRBV12-4 to TRBJ2-7, with D possibly TRBD2 on 6 matching bases. The CDR3 extends over 12 amino acids. The V end was cut by 0 bases, the J end by 6 bases, with 6 bases between. CDR3 DNA sequence: TGTGCCAGCAGTTTAGCGGGAGGCGAGCAGTACTTC. As protein: CASSLAGGEQYF.

The chain couples TRBV2 to TRBJ1-6, with 8 bases identical to TRBD1. The CDR3 is 15 residues long. Germline trimming cut 4 bases from V and 7 bases from J; bases unmatched to any gene: 6. Germline assignment: CDR1 SNHLY and CDR2 FYNNEI. The CDR3 here is CASSGPGGQNSPLHF. DNA for the CDR3: TGTGCCAGCAGTGGTCCAGGGGGCCAGAATTCACCCCTCCACTTT.

V and J are TRBV7-9 and TRBJ1-2; D is perhaps TRBD1 (5 bases). The V and J ends lost 5 bases and 2 bases respectively, with 12 bases between them. The germline CDR1 and CDR2 sequences are SEHNR and FQNEAQ (reference sequence). The length of the CDR3 is 14 residues. The CDR3 here is CASSGEQANYGYTF. The CDR3 nucleotides read TGTGCCAGCAGCGGAGAACAGGCCAACTATGGCTACACCTTC.

This clone showed up just once. The chain has TRBV27 and TRBJ2-5; no definite D call. V dropped 5 bases and J dropped 5 bases, with 6 bases sitting between them. This CDR3 spans 11 amino acids. Germline assignment: CDR1 MNHEY and CDR2 SMNVEV (reference sequence). In DNA, the CDR3 is TGTGCCAGCAGTCCGGAGGAGACCCAGTACTTC. Protein: CASSPEETQYF.

This clone has only one observation. The chain joins TRBV10-1 to TRBJ1-4; the D is unclear. The CDR3 totals 14 residues. Germline-derived CDR1 and CDR2 are WNHNN and SYGVQD (reference sequence). V was cut by 0 bases and J by 8 bases, with 10 bases left in between. The CDR3 coding sequence is TGCGCCAGCAGTGAGTCGTCCGGCAGGGAAAAACTGTTTTTT. Protein product: CASSESSGREKLFF.

The count of this clone is one. The genes are TRBV7-2 and TRBJ1-3; D is unclear. The CDR3 has 15 amino acids. CDR1 is SGHTA, CDR2 FQGNSA, per germline. The V gene lost 1 base and the J gene lost 0 bases, with 7 bases spanning the gap. CDR3 nucleotides: TGTGCCAGCAGCTTAGTACAGAGCTCTGGAAACACCATATATTTT. This translates into CASSLVQSSGNTIYF.

This rearrangement joins TRBV6-5 to TRBJ2-2; D is undetermined. Germline loops: CDR1 MNHEY, CDR2 SVGAGI. The CDR3 spans 16 residues. V lost 0 bases to trimming and J lost 6 bases, with 14 bases between them. In nucleotides, the CDR3 is TGTGCCAGCAGTTACTCGTTCACCCTGCAGTCCGGGGAGCTGTTTTTT. Its translation is CASSYSFTLQSGELFF.

The V and J genes are TRBV6-5 and TRBJ2-2, with TRBD1 matching 11 bases. CDR1 is MNHEY and CDR2 is SVGAGI in the germline V gene. V trimming: 2 bases; J trimming: 3 bases; junction bases outside the gene matches: 2. The CDR3 contains 16 residues. The CDR3 bases are TGTGCCAGCAGTTACCGGGACAGGGGGGACACCGGGGAGCTGTTTTTT. Its translation: CASSYRDRGDTGELFF.

This chain uses TRBV30 with TRBJ2-2; possibly TRBD1 for D (6 bases). The V gene lost 3 bases and the J gene lost 4 bases, with 9 bases spanning the gap. The CDR3 spans 13 residues. Looked up from germline, CDR1 is GTSNPN and CDR2 is SVGIG (reference sequence). In DNA, the CDR3 is TGTGCCTGGAGATCACAGGGCACCGGGGAGCTGTTTTTT. This translates into CAWRSQGTGELFF.

The rearrangement links TRBV6-6 to TRBJ2-7; 7 bases fit TRBD2. This CDR3 has 15 amino acids. Germline CDR1 is MNHNY and CDR2 is SVGAGI (reference sequence). Trimming removed 4 bases from V and 4 bases from J; junction bases left unmatched: 10. The CDR3 DNA reads as TGTGCCAGCAGTTTCCAGCGGGACCCATATTACGAGCAGTACTTC. Translated, it gives CASSFQRDPYYEQYF.

J is TRBJ1-1 and V is TRBV30; a possible D gene is TRBD1 (5 bases). Trimming removed 5 bases from V and 4 bases from J, with 8 bases in between. Germline CDR1 GTSNPN, CDR2 SVGIG (reference sequence). The CDR3 contains 11 residues. The CDR3 protein is CAWGGSTEAFF. The CDR3 region has the DNA TGTGCCTGGGGGGGGAGCACTGAAGCTTTCTTT.

In this sample, this clone turned up once. This chain joins TRBV24-1 and TRBJ2-7; no clear D. The germline gives CDR1 KGHDR, CDR2 SFDVKD. V was cut by 9 bases and J by 3 bases, with 14 bases left in between. The CDR3 runs 13 residues. The CDR3: CATVIVRGYEQYF. The CDR3 DNA is TGTGCCACCGTCATCGTGCGCGGCTACGAGCAGTACTTC.

The CDR3 here is CASSSGVEEKLFF. The CDR3 DNA sequence: TGTGCCAGTAGTAGCGGGGTAGAGGAAAAACTGTTTTTT. The chain couples TRBV19 to TRBJ1-4; the D is unclear. Per the germline V gene, CDR1 is LNHDA and CDR2 is SQIVND (reference sequence). Trimming removed 4 bases from V and 8 bases from J, with 11 bases in between. This CDR3 contains 13 residues. The whole variable domain, filled in from reference TRBV19 and TRBJ1-4, reads DGGITQSPKYLFRKEGQNVTLSCEQNLNHDAMYWYRQDPGQGLRLIYYSQIVNDFQKGDIAEGYSVSREKKESFPLTVTSAQKNPTAFYLCASSSGVEEKLFFGSGTQLSVL.

This rearrangement joins TRBV30 to TRBJ2-3; 10 bases map to TRBD2. The germline gives CDR1 GTSNPN, CDR2 SVGIG (reference sequence). The J segment lost 4 bases and the V segment lost 3 bases, leaving 13 bases of the junction unmatched. CDR3 length: 17 amino acids. The CDR3 DNA reads as TGTGCCTGGAGGGAACTAGCGGGAAGGTCTTACCCAGATACGCAGTATTTT. Amino acids: CAWRELAGRSYPDTQYF.

The chain recombines TRBV7-9 with TRBJ2-7; TRBD1 might be the D (5 bases). The CDR3 is 14 residues long. Germline values: CDR1 SEHNR, CDR2 FQNEAQ (reference sequence). V lost 4 bases to trimming and J lost 5 bases, with 15 bases between them. CDR3 loop: CASSSNQGVHEQYF. CDR3 in DNA: TGTGCCAGCAGCTCAAATCAAGGGGTACACGAGCAGTACTTC.